This T cell receptor beta chain was sequenced during a study of T cells in Graves' hyperthyroidism and ophthalmopathy. This CDR3 spans 15 amino acids. Germline loops: CDR1 SGHVS, CDR2 FNYEAQ. V was pared by 3 bases and J by 4 bases, with 12 bases between. This clonotype was picked up a small number of times. The source material, RNA transcripts, was used to amplify TCR beta CDR3 regions. Primed by the HTBI set, a first-round RT-PCR was run on the TCR CDR3. TCRdb passed the multiplex PCR reads through MiXCR, listing each CDR3 protein once. Among approximately 640,000 distinct CDR3 sequences listed, just under 45% were seen once.

The chain combines TRBV7-6 with TRBJ1-4; D unresolved. Sequencing was done on a sample of peripheral blood or thyroid tissue (not recorded which). The source is an adult man with Graves' disease, either hyperthyroidism or ophthalmopathy (not recorded which). The CDR3 nucleotides are TGTGCCAGCAGCTTGGTCGCGGCGAATAATGAAAAACTGTTTTTT. It translates to CASSLVAANNEKLFF.